Presented here are 29 T cell receptor beta chains from one specimen sequenced in a study of Ad26.COV2.S vaccination and SARS-CoV-2 variants (dated by TCRdb to the early 2020s). Read against the paper, the sample's treatment or condition label means: roughly 19 received Ad26.COV2.S at low or high dose, single or two shots; about 5 received placebo; per-sample allocation not given. For vaccine and placebo recipients, the sequenced repertoires came from samples collected on day 63 after the first injection. The library was obtained by the immunoSEQ multiplex PCR assay. TCRdb took over this immuneACCESS table, retaining in-frame rearrangements with V and J assigned. Such tables are incomplete; in checked studies, under half of the missing clones stem from an unresolved V gene, and the remainder is unexplained. This sample holds about 480,000 clones; around nine tenths were observed only once. The ten most abundant clones make up 10% to 15% of the sample.

Specimen: peripheral blood, collected in a trial of Ad26.COV2.S vaccine versus placebo. These receptors were collected from a person between 18 and 65 years old who received the Ad26.COV2.S COVID-19 vaccine or a placebo.

The genes are TRBV18 and TRBJ2-7, with TRBD1 matching over 8 bases. Per germline, CDR1 KGHSH and CDR2 LQKENI. V lost 1 base, J lost 4 bases, and 6 bases stayed unmatched. There are 15 residues in the CDR3. The DNA for the CDR3 is TGTGCCAGCTCACCACTCAGGGGGCTTATATACGAGCAGTACTTC. Protein product: CASSPLRGLIYEQYF.

This rearrangement joins TRBV4-1 to TRBJ1-5, with TRBD1 as a possible D gene (5 bases). The germline CDR1 and CDR2 sequences are MGHRA and YSYEKL. Trimming cost V 3 bases and J 4 bases, with 10 bases left between them. The CDR3 loop spans 14 amino acids. The DNA for the CDR3 is TGCGCCAGCAGCCATGTCGGGGGGAATCAGCCCCAGCATTTT. Its protein is CASSHVGGNQPQHF.

The sample holds a few counts of this clone. The rearrangement joins TRBV11-3 to TRBJ2-1; weak D call: TRBD2 (6 bases). Trimming removed 3 bases at V and 5 bases at J, with 14 bases between. This CDR3 is built from 15 residues. Germline-derived CDR1 and CDR2 are SGHNT and YENEEA. CDR3 region: CASSLAGQGNNEQFF. Here the CDR3 DNA reads TGTGCCAGCAGCTTGGCGGGGCAGGGCAACAATGAGCAGTTCTTC. The whole variable domain, filled in from reference TRBV11-3 and TRBJ2-1, reads EAGVVQSPRYKIIEKKQPVAFWCNPISGHNTLYWYLQNLGQGPELLIRYENEEAVDDSQLPKDRFSAERLKGVDSTLKIQPAELGDSAVYLCASSLAGQGNNEQFFGPGTRLTVL.

Remarks on this clone: This may arise from a read error, as a much more abundant clone is one base away. The chain recombines TRBV5-8 with TRBJ2-7; 10 nucleotides line up with TRBD1. The CDR3 covers 14 residues. Germline V lookup: CDR1 SGHTS, CDR2 YDEGEE. Trimming removed 2 bases from V and 3 bases from J; junction bases left unmatched: 2. CDR3 sequence (DNA): TGTGCCAGCAGCTTCGGGACAGGGGTCTACGAGCAGTACTTC. Residues: CASSFGTGVYEQYF.

This sequence joins TRBV28 and TRBJ2-7, with D unresolved. Germline V CDR1 and CDR2: MDHEN, SYDVKM. V shed 6 bases and J shed 2 bases, with 11 bases lying between them. CDR3 length: 13 amino acids. Here the CDR3 DNA reads TGTGCCAGCAGACCGATGGGGACCTACGAGCAGTACTTC. Translation: CASRPMGTYEQYF.

The chain joins TRBV30 to TRBJ2-3, with TRBD2 identical over 10 bases. Losses at the gene ends were 4 bases for V and 8 bases for J; bases not matched to a gene: 6. The CDR3 sequence is 13 residues long. In germline, CDR1 is GTSNPN, CDR2 SVGIG (reference sequence). The CDR3 reads CAWKTSGEGTQYF. DNA of the CDR3: TGTGCCTGGAAAACTAGCGGGGAGGGTACGCAGTATTTT.

This clone was observed a single time. CDR3 nucleotide sequence: TGTGCCTCCGAGCCCGCAGGGACCAGCAATCAGCCCCAGCATTTT. Amino acids: CASEPAGTSNQPQHF. The rearrangement links TRBV6-6 to TRBJ1-5, with TRBD1 as a possible D gene (5 bases). This CDR3 region has 15 residues. Trimming removed 11 bases from V and 1 base from J, with 18 bases in between. CDR1 is MNHNY, CDR2 SVGAGI, per germline (reference sequence).

This clone was detected only once. This chain uses TRBV6-5 with TRBJ1-1, with D unresolved. CDR1 is MNHEY and CDR2 is SVGAGI in the germline V gene. The CDR3 is made up of 13 amino acids. The V end lost 7 bases, the J end lost 2 bases, and 11 bases lay between the germline ends. The CDR3 DNA reads as TGTGCCAGCAATCATCGGGTAAACACTGAAGCTTTCTTT. It specifies CASNHRVNTEAFF.

This chain connects TRBV30 to TRBJ1-4; 7 positions agree with TRBD1. Germline CDR1 reads GTSNPN; CDR2 reads SVGIG (reference sequence). This CDR3 comprises 13 residues. The V and J ends lost 5 bases and 8 bases, in that order; junction bases with no gene match: 8. CDR3 region: CAWGGTVGEKLFF. In DNA form, the CDR3 reads TGTGCCTGGGGGGGGACAGTAGGAGAAAAACTGTTTTTT.

The chain links TRBV28 to TRBJ2-1; TRBD2 matches 13 bases. In germline, CDR1 is MDHEN, CDR2 SYDVKM. J was trimmed by 5 bases and V by 6 bases; bases with no gene match: 13. The CDR3 contains 18 residues. The CDR3 bases are TGTGCCAGCAGCCGCCTCGGGTTCGGGACTAGCGGGAACAATGAGCAGTTCTTC. Amino acid sequence: CASSRLGFGTSGNNEQFF.

The V call is TRBV6-4, the J call TRBJ1-1, with unresolved D. In germline, CDR1 is MRHNA, CDR2 SNTAGT. This CDR3 is 12 amino acids long. Trimming removed 1 base from V and 10 bases from J, with 10 bases in between. The CDR3 region is CASSDLRGAAFF. The CDR3 DNA follows: TGTGCCAGCAGTGACTTACGGGGAGCAGCTTTCTTT.

The chain uses TRBV19 and TRBJ2-7; 8 nucleotides align to TRBD1. V was clipped by 6 bases and J by 7 bases; unmatched bases: 5. This CDR3 comprises 12 residues. Germline V gene sequence: CDR1 LNHDA, CDR2 SQIVND (reference sequence). The CDR3 sequence is CASRKTGEEQYF. In DNA, the CDR3 is TGTGCCAGTAGAAAGACAGGGGAGGAGCAGTACTTC.

V usage is TRBV28 and J usage is TRBJ2-2, with 8 bases matching TRBD1. The germline CDR1 and CDR2 sequences are MDHEN and SYDVKM. The length of the CDR3 is 17 residues. V was pared by 5 bases and J by 1 base, with 9 bases of the junction left unmatched. The CDR3 is CASSTHSGTGNTGELFF. In nucleotides, the CDR3 is TGTGCCAGCAGTACACACTCCGGGACAGGGAACACCGGGGAGCTGTTTTTT.

The chain employs TRBV5-6 and TRBJ2-7; 7 nucleotides line up with TRBD2. CDR3 length: 18 residues. Germline V lookup: CDR1 SGHDT, CDR2 YYEEEE. Germline trimming cut 7 bases from V and 0 bases from J; bases unmatched to any gene: 19. The CDR3: CASGPAASGLRSSYEQYF. CDR3 DNA sequence: TGTGCCAGCGGCCCCGCGGCTAGCGGACTCAGGAGCTCCTACGAGCAGTACTTC.

The gene calls are TRBV28 and TRBJ2-5; the match to TRBD1 covers 7 bases. The J segment lost 5 bases and the V segment lost 6 bases, leaving 12 bases of the junction unmatched. The CDR3 runs 15 residues. Germline CDR1 reads MDHEN; CDR2 reads SYDVKM. CDR3 protein: CASSLDSRRGETQYF. The CDR3 DNA sequence: TGTGCCAGCAGCCTGGATTCCCGCAGGGGGGAGACCCAGTACTTC. Complete variable domain (other parts from reference TRBV28 and TRBJ2-5): DVKVTQSSRYLVKRTGEKVFLECVQDMDHENMFWYRQDPGLGLRLIYFSYDVKMKEKGDIPEGYSVSREKKERFSLILESASTNQTSMYLCASSLDSRRGETQYFGPGTRLLVL.

The chain is built from TRBV11-2 and TRBJ2-7; D not resolved. The germline V gene has CDR1 SGHAT and CDR2 FQNNGV. Between the trimmed V and J ends, which lost 1 base and 3 bases, there was a span of 7 bases. This CDR3 has 13 residues. DNA for the CDR3: TGTGCCAGCAGCTTAGCAGGAAACTACGAGCAGTACTTC. Amino acids: CASSLAGNYEQYF.

The chain is built from TRBV15 and TRBJ1-4; unclear D gene. This CDR3 has 15 amino acids. V was cut by 0 bases and J by 7 bases, with 12 bases left in between. CDR1 is LNHNV and CDR2 is YYDKDF in the germline V gene (reference sequence). CDR3 DNA: TGTGCCACCAGCAGAGATGGAAGGGAAGGTGAAAAACTGTTTTTT. The encoded protein is CATSRDGREGEKLFF.

The V gene is TRBV7-2, the J gene TRBJ1-1; 7 bases fit TRBD1. CDR3 size: 13 residues. CDR1 is SGHTA and CDR2 is FQGNSA in the germline V gene. Trimming removed 0 bases from V and 7 bases from J; junction bases left unmatched: 2. This CDR3 reads CASSLATGREAFF. The CDR3 DNA reads as TGTGCCAGCAGCTTAGCGACAGGGCGTGAAGCTTTCTTT. The full variable domain, its missing parts supplied by reference TRBV7-2 and TRBJ1-1, is GAGVSQSPSNKVTEKGKDVELRCDPISGHTALYWYRQSLGQGLEFLIYFQGNSAPDKSGLPSDRFSAERTGGSVSTLTIQRTQQEDSAVYLCASSLATGREAFFGQGTRLTVV.

The chain couples TRBV20-1 to TRBJ1-2; D not resolved. The CDR3 has 11 amino acids. CDR1 and CDR2 from the germline V gene are DFQATT and SNEGSKA (reference sequence). The ends were cut back, 8 bases at V and 4 bases at J, with 11 bases in the middle. The CDR3 sequence is CSSGSPYGYTF. The CDR3 coding sequence is TGCAGTTCAGGAAGCCCCTATGGCTACACCTTC.

V and J are TRBV27 and TRBJ1-2; D may be TRBD1 (6 bases). Trimming cost V 5 bases and J 7 bases, with 11 bases left between them. This CDR3 has 12 residues. Germline V gives CDR1 MNHEY, CDR2 SMNVEV (reference sequence). CDR3 loop: CASSETGSGYTF. The CDR3 DNA reads TGTGCCAGCAGTGAAACAGGGAGTGGCTACACCTTC.

This clone was counted a single time. V usage is TRBV9 and J usage is TRBJ2-1; 11 bases are shared with TRBD2. The trim removed 3 bases at V and 5 bases at J, leaving 16 bases unmatched. Germline assignment: CDR1 SGDLS and CDR2 YYNGEE. The CDR3 contains 19 residues. DNA of the CDR3: TGTGCCAGCAGCGCGCAGCCTTCAGCCCGACTAGCGGGGAACAATGAGCAGTTCTTC. Translating it yields CASSAQPSARLAGNNEQFF. The full variable domain, its missing parts supplied by reference TRBV9 and TRBJ2-1, is DSGVTQTPKHLITATGQRVTLRCSPRSGDLSVYWYQQSLDQGLQFLIQYYNGEERAKGNILERFSAQQFPDLHSELNLSSLELGDSALYFCASSAQPSARLAGNNEQFFGPGTRLTVL.

The chain couples TRBV2 to TRBJ2-7; D is tentatively TRBD1 or TRBD2 (5 bases each). From germline, CDR1 is SNHLY and CDR2 FYNNEI. The CDR3 runs to 14 residues. The ends were cut back, 6 bases at V and 6 bases at J, with 18 bases in the middle. CDR3 residues: CASSEILVGGEQYF. CDR3 coding DNA: TGTGCCAGCAGCGAAATACTAGTTGGGGGCGAGCAGTACTTC.

The V call is TRBV2, the J call TRBJ2-7, with D possibly TRBD2 on 5 matching bases. Per the germline V gene, CDR1 is SNHLY and CDR2 is FYNNEI. CDR3 length: 12 amino acids. With 7 bases removed from V and 5 bases from J, the gap between germline ends came to 12 bases. CDR3 DNA: TGTGCCAGCAACCTAGCTAACCACGAGCAGTACTTC. This gives the protein CASNLANHEQYF.

This clone has a handful of counts. The V call is TRBV7-9, the J call TRBJ1-2; D is possibly TRBD1 (6 bases). The CDR3 sequence is 15 residues long. The V and J ends lost 8 bases and 4 bases respectively, with 20 bases between them. Germline V gives CDR1 SEHNR, CDR2 FQNEAQ (reference sequence). CDR3: CASSPEGGLSYGYTF. The CDR3 DNA reads as TGTGCCAGCTCCCCCGAGGGGGGGCTTAGCTATGGCTACACCTTC.

Of note for this clone: The sample has other DNA sequences that encode this CDR3 too. In nucleotides, the CDR3 is TGTGCCAGCTCACCGGGGCAGGGTAACACCGGGGAGCTGTTTTTT. Residues: CASSPGQGNTGELFF. The gene calls are TRBV18 and TRBJ2-2; D is possibly TRBD1 (5 bases). Deletions cut 3 bases from V and 2 bases from J, with 10 bases between. The germline CDR1 and CDR2 sequences are KGHSH and LQKENI. CDR3 length equals 15 residues.

Remarks on this clone: The sample has other DNA sequences that encode this CDR3 too. The chain has TRBV5-1 and TRBJ2-3; a weak D match, TRBD1 (6 bases). In germline, CDR1 is SGHRS, CDR2 YFSETQ. The CDR3 consists of 14 residues. Trimming stripped 4 bases from V and 0 bases from J, with 9 bases between. CDR3 nucleotides: TGCGCCAGCAGCCCGGACAGAAGCACAGATACGCAGTATTTT. This sequence encodes CASSPDRSTDTQYF.

V usage is TRBV21-1 and J usage is TRBJ2-5; the table's D call, TRBD2, has no DNA check behind it. TRBV21-1 is classified as a pseudogene. The CDR3 consists of 16 residues. CDR3 in DNA: TGTGCTAACTGGGAGGGGGGGCGAGTGGAAGTAAAGACCCAGTACTTC. This translates into CANWEGGRVEVKTQYF.

The V call is TRBV6-5, the J call TRBJ2-7; the match to TRBD2 covers 8 bases. Unmatched junction bases numbered 8, after V lost 6 bases and J lost 4 bases. Germline lookup yields CDR1 MNHEY and CDR2 SVGAGI. The CDR3 spans 14 residues. CDR3 DNA: TGTGCCAGCAGCCCAGGGACTAGTTTATACGAGCAGTACTTC. This gives the protein CASSPGTSLYEQYF.

V gene TRBV28 combines with J gene TRBJ2-2; D unresolved. Trimming took off 6 bases at V and 4 bases at J, with 9 bases between the two ends. CDR1 and CDR2 from the germline V gene are MDHEN and SYDVKM. This CDR3 has 13 amino acids. CDR3 in DNA: TGTGCCAGCAGCACTCACATCACCGGGGAGCTGTTTTTT. Translation gives CASSTHITGELFF.